These T cell receptor beta chains were read from a single sample in a study of blood T cell repertoires in COVID-19. Clones were sequenced by immunoSEQ multiplex PCR, and TCRdb holds only the in-frame ones, with some missing. The sample holds a few hundred thousand clones, 89% seen once. Material: peripheral blood. The origin of the receptors is a man younger than 30 who had recovered from COVID-19. Each CDR3 is given with its conserved first and last residue. A D gene is named only where the DNA matches it firmly. Only part of the rows carry a size: once, few, many, or a class if the clone is expanded.

D gene,J gene,clone size,V gene,CDR3 protein,CDR3 DNA
.,TRBJ2-3,once,TRBV27,CASREFGGNTDTQYF,TGTGCCAGCAGGGAATTTGGGGGCAACACAGATACGCAGTATTTT
.,TRBJ1-1,few,TRBV7-2,CASSFGENTEAFF,TGTGCCAGCAGCTTTGGAGAGAACACTGAAGCTTTCTTT
.,TRBJ2-7,.,TRBV6-2/TRBV6-3,CASSYSIKGTYEQYF,TGTGCCAGCAGTTACTCGATAAAGGGGACCTACGAGCAGTACTTC
TRBD2,TRBJ2-7,.,TRBV2,CASSEAPAGEIYEQYF,TGTGCCAGCAGTGAAGCGCCAGCGGGAGAGATATACGAGCAGTACTTC
.,TRBJ1-1,once,TRBV29-1,CSVEGRENTEAFF,TGCAGCGTTGAAGGCAGGGAGAACACTGAAGCTTTCTTT
.,TRBJ2-3,once,TRBV18,CASSPRAGGDTQYF,TGTGCCAGCTCACCGAGAGCCGGGGGAGATACGCAGTATTTT
.,TRBJ1-1,.,TRBV5-1,CASSLDGTEAFF,TGCGCCAGCAGCTTGGACGGGACTGAAGCTTTCTTT
TRBD1,TRBJ2-5,.,TRBV2,CASSDRGGETQYF,TGTGCCAGCAGCGACAGGGGAGGAGAGACCCAGTACTTC
.,TRBJ2-7,.,TRBV4-1,CASSQDHRTLSYEQYF,TGCGCCAGCAGCCAAGACCACAGGACCCTCTCCTACGAGCAGTACTTC
.,TRBJ1-5,.,TRBV5-5,CASSPGHSSNQPQHF,TGTGCCAGCAGCCCTGGACATTCAAGCAATCAGCCCCAGCATTTT
TRBD2,TRBJ2-1,once,TRBV6-5,CASSLGLAAYNEQFF,TGTGCCAGCAGTCTTGGACTAGCCGCCTACAATGAGCAGTTCTTC
TRBD1,TRBJ1-1,many,TRBV27,CASSFRGRQGVDTEAFF,TGTGCCAGCAGTTTTAGGGGAAGACAGGGGGTCGACACTGAAGCTTTCTTT
.,TRBJ1-5,.,TRBV10-3,CAISDAGDQPQHF,TGTGCCATCAGTGATGCCGGGGATCAGCCCCAGCATTTT
TRBD2,TRBJ2-2,.,TRBV6-6,CASSLLAVNTGELFF,TGTGCCAGCAGTCTCCTAGCGGTTAACACCGGGGAGCTGTTTTTT
.,TRBJ2-7,.,TRBV5-6,CASSLGGTSSYEQYF,TGTGCCAGCAGCTTGGGCGGAACTAGCTCCTACGAGCAGTACTTC